This T cell receptor (beta chain) was found in a study of OX40 agonist ivuxolimab in advanced cancers. Study-level background: Of the participants, around 39% had some prior anti-PD-1, anti-PD-L1 or anti-CTLA-4 therapy, which was allowed.

Some clones are missing from TCRdb's copy, which holds only in-frame ones; the method was immunoSEQ multiplex PCR. This table has tens of thousands of clones, around four fifths appearing once. Sample: CD4+ or CD8+ T cells sorted from blood, taken in a trial of the OX40 agonist ivuxolimab. This TCR derives from an adult with an advanced solid tumor such as melanoma, head and neck, liver or kidney cancer.

The CDR3 sequence: CASSTSHRGQTEAFF. The CDR3 coding sequence is TGTGCCAGCAGTACGAGTCACAGGGGGCAGACTGAAGCTTTCTTT. This chain uses TRBV27 with TRBJ1-1; 9 positions match TRBD1. Germline CDR1 MNHEY, CDR2 SMNVEV (reference sequence). CDR3 length: 15 amino acids. V dropped 5 bases and J dropped 5; count of bases not matched to a gene: 9.